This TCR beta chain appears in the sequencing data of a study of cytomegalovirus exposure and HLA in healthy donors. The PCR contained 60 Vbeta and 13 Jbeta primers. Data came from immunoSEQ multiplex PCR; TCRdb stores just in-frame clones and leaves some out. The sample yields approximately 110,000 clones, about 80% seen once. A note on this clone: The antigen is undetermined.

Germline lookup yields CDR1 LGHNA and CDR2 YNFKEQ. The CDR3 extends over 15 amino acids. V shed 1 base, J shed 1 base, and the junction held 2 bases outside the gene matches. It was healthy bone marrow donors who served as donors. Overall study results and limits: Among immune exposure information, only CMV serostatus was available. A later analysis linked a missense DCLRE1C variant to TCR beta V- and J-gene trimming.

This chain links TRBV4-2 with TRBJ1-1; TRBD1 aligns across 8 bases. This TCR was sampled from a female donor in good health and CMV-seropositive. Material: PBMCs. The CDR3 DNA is TGTGCCAGCAGCCAAGGAGACAGGGGGAACACTGAAGCTTTCTTT. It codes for CASSQGDRGNTEAFF.